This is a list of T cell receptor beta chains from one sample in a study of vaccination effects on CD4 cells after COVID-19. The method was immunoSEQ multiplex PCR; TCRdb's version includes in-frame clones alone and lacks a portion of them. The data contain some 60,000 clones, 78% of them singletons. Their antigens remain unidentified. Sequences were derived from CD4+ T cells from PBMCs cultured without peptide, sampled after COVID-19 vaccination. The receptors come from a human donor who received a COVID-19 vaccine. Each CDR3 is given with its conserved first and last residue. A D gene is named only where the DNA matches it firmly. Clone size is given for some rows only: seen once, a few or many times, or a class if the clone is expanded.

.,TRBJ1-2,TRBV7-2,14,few,TGTGCCAGCAGCTTAGATTTTCAGGGATATGGCTACACCTTC,CASSLDFQGYGYTF
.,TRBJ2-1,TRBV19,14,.,TGTGCCAGTAGTCCCGGGATTGGAAACAATGAGCAGTTCTTC,CASSPGIGNNEQFF
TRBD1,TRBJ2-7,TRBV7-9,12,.,TGTGCCAGCAGGGGGACAGCCTACGAGCAGTACTTC,CASRGTAYEQYF
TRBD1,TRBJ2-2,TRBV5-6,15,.,TGTGCCAGCAGCCCCGCAGACAGGGGGTCCGGGGAGCTGTTTTTT,CASSPADRGSGELFF
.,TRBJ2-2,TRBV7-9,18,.,TGTGCCAGCAGCTTAGCGGACCCGGGCAGGGTAGACACCGGGGAGCTGTTTTTT,CASSLADPGRVDTGELFF
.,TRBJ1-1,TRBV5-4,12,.,TGTGCCAGCAGCTTGCGGGGGGGCCAAGCTTTCTTT,CASSLRGGQAFF
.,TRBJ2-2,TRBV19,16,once,TGTGCCAGTAGTATAGCTCGGACGGCGAGGGCCGGGGAGCTGTTTTTT,CASSIARTARAGELFF
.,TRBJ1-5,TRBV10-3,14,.,TGTGCCACACAACAGGGCAAAGGCAATCAGCCCCAGCATTTT,CATQQGKGNQPQHF
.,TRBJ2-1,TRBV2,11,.,TGTGCCAGCAGTGAGGGTAGAAAACGGTTCTTC,CASSEGRKRFF
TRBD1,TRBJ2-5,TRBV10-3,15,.,TGTGCCATCAGTGACGGGACAGGGGGCCTAAAGACCCAGTACTTC,CAISDGTGGLKTQYF
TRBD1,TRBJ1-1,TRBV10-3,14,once,TGTGCCATCAGTGTGACAGGGGGAATCACTGAAGCTTTCTTT,CAISVTGGITEAFF
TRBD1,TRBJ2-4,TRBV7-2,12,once,TGTGCCGTAGCCGGGACAGTCGGGATTCAGTACTTC,CAVAGTVGIQYF
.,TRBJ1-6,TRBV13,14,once,TGTGCCAGCAGGGCCGGGGGCGCTGGGTCACCCCTCCACTTT,CASRAGGAGSPLHF
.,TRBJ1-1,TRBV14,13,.,TGTGCCAGCAGCCAAGAGACTGGAAGTGAAGCTTTCTTT,CASSQETGSEAFF
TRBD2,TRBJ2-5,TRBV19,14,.,TGTGCCAGTAGTTTTCGCGGGGGTCAAGAGACCCAGTACTTC,CASSFRGGQETQYF
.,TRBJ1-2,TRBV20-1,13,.,TGCAGTGCTAGTGGTGGGGAAATCTATGGCTACACCTTC,CSASGGEIYGYTF
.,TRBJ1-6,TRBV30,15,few,TGTGCCTGGAGGGGTAGACTTGGGACATGGTCACCCCTCCACTTT,CAWRGRLGTWSPLHF
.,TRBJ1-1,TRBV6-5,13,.,TGTGCCAGCATCGAGACACTTAATCGCGGAGCTTTCTTT,CASIETLNRGAFF
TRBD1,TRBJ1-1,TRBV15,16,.,TGTGCCACCAGCAGAGCGACAGGGAGGTGGTATGCGGAAGCTTTCTTT,CATSRATGRWYAEAFF
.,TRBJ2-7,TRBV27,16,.,TGTGCCAGCAGTTTAGAGGGGTTGGGGGGATCCTACGAGCAGTACTTC,CASSLEGLGGSYEQYF
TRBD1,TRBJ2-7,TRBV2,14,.,TGTGCCAGCAGGACAGGGATAACTACCTACGAGCAGTACTTC,CASRTGITTYEQYF
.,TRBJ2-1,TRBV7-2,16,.,TGTGCCAGCAGCTCACCAGCGCTCCTAGCTGGCAATGAGCAGTTCTTC,CASSSPALLAGNEQFF
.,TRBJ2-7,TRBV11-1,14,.,TGTGCCAGCAGCTTATCCGACGGCCCCTACGAGCAGTACTTC,CASSLSDGPYEQYF
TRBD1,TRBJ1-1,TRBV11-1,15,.,TGTGCCAGCAGCCCGGGACAGGGGATGGACACTGAAGCTTTCTTT,CASSPGQGMDTEAFF
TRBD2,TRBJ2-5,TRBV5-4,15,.,TGTGCCAGCAGCTTGCTCCTAGCGGGAGTGGAGACCCAGTACTTC,CASSLLLAGVETQYF
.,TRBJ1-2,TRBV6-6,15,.,TGTGCCAGCAGTTACAGGGTCAGTCTTAACTATGGCTACACCTTC,CASSYRVSLNYGYTF
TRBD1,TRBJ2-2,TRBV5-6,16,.,TGTGCCAGCAGCTTGGGACAGGGTGGGAACACCGGGGAGCTGTTTTTT,CASSLGQGGNTGELFF
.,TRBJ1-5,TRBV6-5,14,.,TGTGCCAGCAGTCCCAACAGTTACCATCAGCCCCAGCATTTT,CASSPNSYHQPQHF
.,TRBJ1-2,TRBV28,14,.,TGTGCCAGCCGCGAGAAGGGACGGTACTATGGCTACACCTTC,CASREKGRYYGYTF
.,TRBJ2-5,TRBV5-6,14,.,TGTGCCAGCAGCTTGCTTAATCCAAGAGCGGCCCAGTACTTC,CASSLLNPRAAQYF
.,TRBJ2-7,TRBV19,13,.,TGTGCCTGGGTAGGTGGAACCTTCTACGAGCAGTACTTC,CAWVGGTFYEQYF
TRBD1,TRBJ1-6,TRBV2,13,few,TGTGCCAGCAGTACCGGACAGGGGACACCCCTCCACTTT,CASSTGQGTPLHF
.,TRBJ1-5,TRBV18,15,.,TGTGCCAGCTCACCCCTAGGGGACTACAATCAGCCCCAGCATTTT,CASSPLGDYNQPQHF
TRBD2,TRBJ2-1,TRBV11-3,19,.,TGTGCCAGCAGCTTGGGGGCGACTAGCGGGAGGGCCAGCGGCAATGAGCAGTTCTTC,CASSLGATSGRASGNEQFF
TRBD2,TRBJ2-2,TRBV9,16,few,TGTGCCAGCAGCGTCGCCGGGACTAGATTTTCCGGGGAGCTGTTTTTT,CASSVAGTRFSGELFF
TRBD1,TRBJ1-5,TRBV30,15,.,TGTGCCTGGAGAAAACCGGGACAGGGAAATCAGCCCCAGCATTTT,CAWRKPGQGNQPQHF